Below, 32 T cell receptor beta chains from the same sample are listed, as sequenced in a study. MiXCR was run by TCRdb on the 5' RACE reads, yielding one entry per CDR3 protein. The sample lists some 40,000 distinct CDR3 sequences, just under 30% occurring once. The sample was memory CD4+ T cells sorted from a lymph node. Subset in this sample: memory CD4+ T cells, CD4+CD45RO+CD25-. The source is a female donor with breast cancer.

V is TRBV9 and J is TRBJ2-1, with unresolved D. The CDR3 is 13 amino acids. The ends were cut back, 0 bases at V and 8 bases at J, with 9 bases in the middle. Germline-derived CDR1 and CDR2 are SGDLS and YYNGEE. CDR3 nucleotide sequence: TGTGCCAGCAGCGTAGTTGTAGACTATGAGCAGTTCTTC. This encodes CASSVVVDYEQFF.

In its sample, this clonotype was seen a few times. V usage is TRBV6-5 and J usage is TRBJ1-5; D is perhaps TRBD1 (6 bases). V was cut by 2 bases and J by 5 bases, with 13 bases left in between. This CDR3 has 15 residues. In germline, CDR1 is MNHEY, CDR2 SVGAGI. DNA for the CDR3: TGTGCCAGCAGTTACCCGGGACACACCGATCAGCCCCAGCATTTT. This gives the protein CASSYPGHTDQPQHF.

J is TRBJ1-5 and V is TRBV5-1; D gene ambiguous. The CDR3 has 11 amino acids. Per the germline V gene, CDR1 is SGHRS and CDR2 is YFSETQ. The V and J ends lost 9 bases and 5 bases respectively, with 9 bases between them. The CDR3 DNA is TGCGCCAACTTAGAAGATCAGCCCCAGCATTTT. It specifies CANLEDQPQHF.

This clonotype was observed a handful of times. The gene calls are TRBV4-1 and TRBJ1-3; weak D call: TRBD1 (5 bases). V was cut by 3 bases and J by 0 bases, with 9 bases left in between. The CDR3 spans 15 residues. The germline V gene has CDR1 MGHRA and CDR2 YSYEKL. CDR3 DNA sequence: TGCGCCAGCAGCCACCGACAGATCTCTGGAAACACCATATATTTT. It specifies CASSHRQISGNTIYF.

This clonotype was counted only a few times. J is TRBJ2-1 and V is TRBV7-9; D uncertain. V lost 1 base to trimming and J lost 5 bases, with 9 bases between them. This CDR3 spans 14 amino acids. Germline V gene sequence: CDR1 SEHNR, CDR2 FQNEAQ (reference sequence). This CDR3 is CASSLVSVDNEQFF. In nucleotides, the CDR3 is TGTGCCAGCAGCTTAGTGTCAGTCGACAATGAGCAGTTCTTC. Complete variable domain (other parts from reference TRBV7-9 and TRBJ2-1): DTGVSQNPRHKITKRGQNVTFRCDPISEHNRLYWYRQTLGQGPEFLTYFQNEAQLEKSRLLSDRFSAERPKGSFSTLEIQRTEQGDSAMYLCASSLVSVDNEQFFGPGTRLTVL.

The chain combines TRBV28 with TRBJ2-1; unclear D gene. The CDR3 has 15 residues. Germline CDR1 is MDHEN and CDR2 is SYDVKM. Trimming cost V 1 base and J 0 bases, with 7 bases left between them. CDR3 in amino acids: CASSLSTGSYNEQFF. The CDR3 DNA sequence: TGTGCCAGCAGTTTATCGACGGGCTCCTACAATGAGCAGTTCTTC.

This clonotype occurred a few times. The genes are TRBV4-1 and TRBJ1-4; 7 bases fit TRBD1. This CDR3 contains 18 residues. The J segment lost 2 bases and the V segment lost 4 bases, leaving 13 bases of the junction unmatched. Per germline, CDR1 MGHRA and CDR2 YSYEKL. In DNA form, the CDR3 reads TGCGCCAGCAGCCGGGGGGGACAGCGAAGGACGACTAATGAAAAACTGTTTTTT. It translates to CASSRGGQRRTTNEKLFF.

This clonotype is deemed medium-sized (0.01 to 0.1%). This rearrangement joins TRBV5-1 to TRBJ2-2, with TRBD1 matching over 7 bases. CDR1 and CDR2 from the germline V gene are SGHRS and YFSETQ. The CDR3 length is 15 residues. The ends lost 5 bases at V and 5 bases at J; junction bases unmatched: 9. CDR3 sequence reads: CASRKTGIGTGELFF. Written as DNA, the CDR3 is TGCGCCAGCAGAAAGACAGGGATCGGGACCGGGGAGCTGTTTTTT.

This clonotype has more than one count but fewer than ten. This chain links TRBV11-2 with TRBJ2-6; unclear D gene. The V and J ends lost 1 base and 4 bases respectively, with 2 bases between them. This CDR3 is 13 amino acids long. In germline, CDR1 is SGHAT, CDR2 FQNNGV. The CDR3 nucleotides read TGTGCCAGCAGCTTAGCGGGGGCCAACGTCCTGACTTTC. Translation gives CASSLAGANVLTF. Drawing the rest from reference TRBV11-2 and TRBJ2-6, the complete variable domain is EAGVAQSPRYKIIEKRQSVAFWCNPISGHATLYWYQQILGQGPKLLIQFQNNGVVDDSQLPKDRFSAERLKGVDSTLKIQPAKLEDSAVYLCASSLAGANVLTFGAGSRLTVL.

Details on this clonotype: A read error may explain this, as a much larger clone is one base away. The CDR3 bases are TGTGCCACCAGGCAGACACCGGGGGACGAAAAACTGTTTTTT. Translated: CATRQTPGDEKLFF. The V and J genes are TRBV10-3 and TRBJ1-4; a weak D match, TRBD1 (5 bases). Trimming cost V 10 bases and J 8 bases, with 20 bases left between them. CDR1 ENHRY and CDR2 SYGVKD come from the germline V gene. CDR3 size: 14 residues.

This sequence joins TRBV7-2 and TRBJ2-3, with unresolved D. Deletions cut 4 bases from V and 6 bases from J, with 5 bases between. In germline, CDR1 is SGHTA, CDR2 FQGNSA. The CDR3 length is 11 residues. CDR3 bases: TGTGCCAGCAGCTGGCGGGATACGCAGTATTTT. It yields the protein CASSWRDTQYF.

This clonotype was recorded a few times. The chain recombines TRBV5-1 with TRBJ2-5, with TRBD1 identical over 9 bases. This CDR3 contains 14 residues. Germline CDR1 reads SGHRS; CDR2 reads YFSETQ. Trimming at V came to 1 base and at J to 3 bases, leaving 1 base not matched to a gene. CDR3 residues: CASSLRTGEETQYF. The CDR3 nucleotides are TGCGCCAGCAGCTTGAGGACAGGGGAAGAGACCCAGTACTTC.

The V call is TRBV24-1, the J call TRBJ2-7; D tentatively fits TRBD1 or TRBD2 (5 bases each). CDR1 and CDR2 (germline): KGHDR, SFDVKD. The CDR3 is 15 residues long. Trimming took 3 bases from V and 3 from J, leaving 14 bases between them. The chain's CDR3 is CATSDTGTSIYEQYF. Written as DNA, the CDR3 is TGTGCCACCAGTGATACCGGGACGTCAATCTACGAGCAGTACTTC.

At least ten counts were recorded for this clonotype. The chain is built from TRBV4-2 and TRBJ2-1, with 8 bases aligning to TRBD2. Germline V gene sequence: CDR1 LGHNA, CDR2 YNFKEQ. The ends lost 4 bases at V and 6 bases at J; junction bases unmatched: 2. CDR3 size: 13 residues. CDR3 in amino acids: CASSPREGNEQFF. CDR3 bases: TGTGCCAGCAGCCCCCGGGAGGGCAATGAGCAGTTCTTC.

This clonotype came up a few times. This CDR3 is CASSAGISYEQYF. DNA of the CDR3: TGTGCCAGCAGTGCGGGCATCTCCTACGAGCAGTACTTC. The gene calls are TRBV25-1 and TRBJ2-7, with D unclear. Germline CDR1 is MGHDK and CDR2 is SYGVNS. V lost 4 bases, J lost 0 bases, and 7 bases lay in between. The CDR3 is 13 residues long.

Worth noting for this clonotype: The junction and the germline gene differ at one end; a read error may be behind it. V is TRBV7-2 and J is TRBJ1-1; no reliable D call. The CDR3 has 14 amino acids. Germline CDR1 and CDR2: SGHTA and FQGNSA. The CDR3 loop reads CASSRQAGNTEAVF. DNA of the CDR3: TGTGCCAGCAGCCGACAAGCGGGGAACACTGAAGCTGTCTTT.

This chain connects TRBV28 to TRBJ1-5; 7 positions match TRBD1. This CDR3 comprises 16 residues. With V trimmed by 2 bases and J by 1 base, 5 bases remained unmatched. The V gene's germline CDR1 is MDHEN and CDR2 SYDVKM. DNA for the CDR3: TGTGCCAGCAGTTTAGGGGACAGTATCAGCAATCAGCCCCAGCATTTT. This translates into CASSLGDSISNQPQHF.

The sample holds a few counts of this clonotype. The V and J genes are TRBV20-1 and TRBJ2-3; tentatively, D is TRBD2 (5 bases). This CDR3 spans 15 amino acids. The germline V gene encodes CDR1 DFQATT and CDR2 SNEGSKA (reference sequence). Trimming shortened V by 0 bases and J by 3 bases, and 13 bases separated the two germline ends. The CDR3 reads CSARDYGESTDTQYF. CDR3 coding DNA: TGCAGTGCTAGAGATTACGGGGAGAGTACAGATACGCAGTATTTT.

J is TRBJ2-7 and V is TRBV7-3; perhaps D is TRBD1 or TRBD2 (6 bases each). Looked up from germline, CDR1 is SGHTA and CDR2 is FQGTGA. This CDR3 region has 13 residues. The germline V and J ends were trimmed by 5 bases and 6 bases, with 14 bases remaining between them. CDR3 in DNA: TGTGCCAGCAGCCCGTTAGGAGGGGGCGAGCAGTACTTC. Protein product: CASSPLGGGEQYF. The full variable domain, completed using reference TRBV7-3 and TRBJ2-7, is GAGVSQTPSNKVTEKGKYVELRCDPISGHTALYWYRQSLGQGPEFLIYFQGTGAADDSGLPNDRFFAVRPEGSVSTLKIQRTERGDSAVYLCASSPLGGGEQYFGPGTRLTVT.

This clonotype was found many times. The rearrangement joins TRBV29-1 to TRBJ1-1; D not resolved. Germline values: CDR1 SQVTM, CDR2 ANQGSEA. The CDR3 is made up of 14 amino acids. V lost 3 bases and J lost 0, with 11 bases in between. CDR3 protein: CSVDPVGLNTEAFF. CDR3 bases: TGCAGCGTTGACCCGGTCGGCTTGAACACTGAAGCTTTCTTT.

This clonotype showed up just a few times. The chain joins TRBV6-5 to TRBJ2-3; D may correspond to TRBD1 or TRBD2 (5 bases each). This CDR3 region has 15 residues. CDR1 and CDR2 (germline): MNHEY, SVGAGI. V was trimmed by 6 bases and J by 3 bases, leaving 16 bases between them. The CDR3: CASSPGTVKTDTQYF. Written as DNA, the CDR3 is TGTGCCAGCAGCCCCGGGACGGTGAAGACAGATACGCAGTATTTT.

The chain joins TRBV12-3 or TRBV12-4 to TRBJ2-2, with D hard to call. The V end lost 8 bases, the J end lost 4 bases, and 20 bases lay between the germline ends. This CDR3 contains 16 residues. The CDR3: CASVSMEQPPTGELFF. The CDR3 coding sequence is TGTGCCAGCGTCTCCATGGAGCAGCCCCCCACCGGGGAGCTGTTTTTT.

The J gene is TRBJ2-5, the V gene TRBV4-1; D remains unclear. V was pared by 3 bases and J by 5 bases, with 10 bases between. Germline V gene data show CDR1 as MGHRA and CDR2 as YSYEKL. The CDR3 covers 13 residues. DNA of the CDR3: TGCGCCAGCAGCCACGCGCCCGACGAGACCCAGTACTTC. Residues: CASSHAPDETQYF.

V and J are TRBV20-1 and TRBJ2-5; TRBD2 matches 10 bases. Germline CDR1 and CDR2: DFQATT and SNEGSKA (reference sequence). The CDR3 has 13 amino acids. The junction had 7 bases not matched to a gene; V was cut back by 5 bases and J by 7 bases. CDR3 sequence (DNA): TGCAGTGCTGGTCCTAGCGGGGGAGGGACCCAGTACTTC. Translation: CSAGPSGGGTQYF.

The chain employs TRBV7-2 and TRBJ2-7; D could derive from TRBD1 or TRBD2 (5 bases each). Trimming took off 1 base at V and 7 bases at J, with 14 bases between the two ends. The CDR3 contains 14 residues. The germline V gene encodes CDR1 SGHTA and CDR2 FQGNSA. CDR3 loop: CASSLDLSWGEQYF. The DNA for the CDR3 is TGTGCCAGCAGCTTAGATTTATCTTGGGGGGAGCAGTACTTC. The full variable domain, its missing parts supplied by reference TRBV7-2 and TRBJ2-7, is GAGVSQSPSNKVTEKGKDVELRCDPISGHTALYWYRQSLGQGLEFLIYFQGNSAPDKSGLPSDRFSAERTGGSVSTLTIQRTQQEDSAVYLCASSLDLSWGEQYFGPGTRLTVT.

The chain employs TRBV7-8 and TRBJ2-7; TRBD2 is a possible D gene (6 bases). Germline-derived CDR1 and CDR2 are SGHVS and FQNEAQ. The CDR3 has 13 amino acids. CDR3 nucleotide sequence: TGTACTAGCAGCTTAGGGCTTATCGACGAGCAGTACTTC. Protein sequence: CTSSLGLIDEQYF.

The rearrangement uses TRBV15 and TRBJ2-2, with 10 bases lining up with TRBD2. The CDR3 totals 18 residues. Germline lookup yields CDR1 LNHNV and CDR2 YYDKDF (reference sequence). J gave up 2 bases and V 1 base, and 7 bases lay outside the gene matches. CDR3: CATSRGFTSGTNTGELFF. CDR3 coding DNA: TGTGCCACCAGCAGAGGCTTTACTAGCGGGACAAACACCGGGGAGCTGTTTTTT. Complete variable domain (other parts from reference TRBV15 and TRBJ2-2): DAMVIQNPRYQVTQFGKPVTLSCSQTLNHNVMYWYQQKSSQAPKLLFHYYDKDFNNEADTPDNFQSRRPNTSFCFLDIRSPGLGDTAMYLCATSRGFTSGTNTGELFFGEGSRLTVL.

This clonotype came up a few times. The chain uses TRBV10-3 and TRBJ1-5, with 9 bases matching TRBD1. Germline CDR1 is ENHRY and CDR2 is SYGVKD. Trimming cost V 3 bases and J 5 bases; bases outside gene matches: 5. The CDR3 runs 15 residues. The CDR3 sequence: CAISDSDRGYQPQHF. The CDR3 DNA follows: TGTGCCATCAGTGATTCGGACAGGGGATATCAGCCCCAGCATTTT.

The V and J genes are TRBV11-2 and TRBJ1-1; perhaps TRBD1 as D (6 bases). The V gene's germline CDR1 is SGHAT and CDR2 FQNNGV. V was trimmed by 4 bases and J by 1 base, leaving 19 bases between them. The CDR3 consists of 17 residues. The CDR3: CASSSVNRAGTNTEAFF. The CDR3 DNA sequence: TGTGCCAGCAGCTCCGTTAACAGGGCGGGTACGAACACTGAAGCTTTCTTT.

A word on this clonotype: One end of the junction varies from germline; a read error may be responsible. This rearrangement joins TRBV6-2 or TRBV6-3 to TRBJ2-7; the D gene is possibly TRBD2 (6 bases). CDR3 length: 13 amino acids. Looked up from germline, CDR1 is MNHEY and CDR2 is SVGEGT. CDR3 nucleotides: TGTGCCGGCAGTTACGGGGGCTCCTACGAGCAGTACTTC. This gives the protein CAGSYGGSYEQYF.

This clonotype was picked up many times. This chain connects TRBV12-3 or TRBV12-4 to TRBJ1-1; TRBD1 matches 9 bases. The CDR3 sequence is 14 residues long. J lost 4 bases, V lost 6 bases, and 6 bases had no gene match. CDR3 loop: CASRVLTGGTEAFF. In nucleotides, the CDR3 is TGTGCCAGCAGGGTACTGACAGGGGGCACTGAAGCTTTCTTT.

The chain carries TRBV20-1 and TRBJ2-2; 7 bases align to TRBD1. The CDR3 runs 14 residues. Germline CDR1 and CDR2: DFQATT and SNEGSKA (reference sequence). V lost 4 bases, J lost 2 bases, and 4 bases stayed unmatched. The CDR3 is CSATRDSNTGELFF. The CDR3 DNA sequence: TGCAGTGCTACCCGGGACAGCAACACCGGGGAGCTGTTTTTT.